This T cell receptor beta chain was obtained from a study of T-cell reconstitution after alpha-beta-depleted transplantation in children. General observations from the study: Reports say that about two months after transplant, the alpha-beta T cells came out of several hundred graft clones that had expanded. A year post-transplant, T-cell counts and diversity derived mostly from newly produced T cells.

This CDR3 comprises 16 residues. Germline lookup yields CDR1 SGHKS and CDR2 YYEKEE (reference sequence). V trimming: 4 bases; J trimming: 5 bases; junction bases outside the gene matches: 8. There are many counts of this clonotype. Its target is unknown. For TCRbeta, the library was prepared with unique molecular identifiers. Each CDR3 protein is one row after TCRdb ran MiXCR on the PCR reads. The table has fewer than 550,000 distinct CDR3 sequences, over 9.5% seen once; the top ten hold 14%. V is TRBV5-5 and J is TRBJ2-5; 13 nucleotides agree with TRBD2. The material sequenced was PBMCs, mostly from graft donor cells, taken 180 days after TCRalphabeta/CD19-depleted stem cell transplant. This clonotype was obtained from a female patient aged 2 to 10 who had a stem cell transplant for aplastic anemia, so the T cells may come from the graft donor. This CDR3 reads CASSGLAGELSETQYF. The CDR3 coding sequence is TGTGCCAGCAGCGGACTAGCGGGAGAGTTAAGTGAGACCCAGTACTTC.